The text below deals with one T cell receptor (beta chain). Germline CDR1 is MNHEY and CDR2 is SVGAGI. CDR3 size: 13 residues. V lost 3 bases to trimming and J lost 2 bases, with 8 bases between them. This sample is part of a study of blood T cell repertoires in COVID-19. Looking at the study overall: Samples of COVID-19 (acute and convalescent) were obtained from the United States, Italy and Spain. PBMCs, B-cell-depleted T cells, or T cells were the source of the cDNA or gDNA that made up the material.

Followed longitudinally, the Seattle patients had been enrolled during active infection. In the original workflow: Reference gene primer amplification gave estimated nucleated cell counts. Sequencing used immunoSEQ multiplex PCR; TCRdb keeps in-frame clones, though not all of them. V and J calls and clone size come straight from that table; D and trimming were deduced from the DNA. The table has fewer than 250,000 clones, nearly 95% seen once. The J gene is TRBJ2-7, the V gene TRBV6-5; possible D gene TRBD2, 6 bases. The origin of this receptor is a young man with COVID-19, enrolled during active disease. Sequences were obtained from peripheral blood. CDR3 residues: CASSYPGAYEQYF. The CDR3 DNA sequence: TGTGCCAGCAGTTATCCGGGGGCCTACGAGCAGTACTTC.